This is a list of T cell receptor beta chains from one sample in a study of blood T cell repertoires in COVID-19. Generated by immunoSEQ multiplex PCR, the TCRdb table keeps only in-frame clones and is missing some. This table holds about 250,000 clones, around 86% found once. The specimen was peripheral blood. The receptors shown here come from a woman in her twenties or thirties with active or convalescent COVID-19. CDR3s leave out the opening cysteine and the closing phenylalanine or tryptophan. D genes are given only for firm matches.

>TRBD1|TRBV5-1
ASSLSPVTGTEQY
>.|TRBV7-9
ASSLPTDNNSPLH
>.|TRBV19
ASTGVAGYNEQF
>.|TRBV5-5
ASSLAPPLSNIQY
>.|TRBV28
ASSVTGRKGEQF
>TRBD1|TRBV27
ASSKGTGANYGYT
>.|TRBV19
ASSLGGGNTEAF
>.|TRBV4-1
ASSQDQGWGELF
>.|TRBV28
ASSLSKGTGYSLAYEQY
>.|TRBV27
ASSLQGSGEKLF
>TRBD2|TRBV30
AGSGTRGTGELF
>TRBD1|TRBV18
ASSPRGMDRGQQPQH
>.|TRBV19
ASSKTATVNEKLF
>TRBD1|TRBV3-1/TRBV3-2
ASSPRDSGSYEQY